These 32 T cell receptor beta chains share one sample of origin, sequenced in a study of blood T cell repertoires in COVID-19. Clones were read by immunoSEQ multiplex PCR, and TCRdb kept only the in-frame ones, dropping some. This sample yields 70,000 to 100,000 clones, of which just over 85% are seen a single time; roughly 45% belongs to the top ten. The sample taken for sequencing was peripheral blood. The receptors shown here come from a human donor in a cohort sampled during active COVID-19.

The chain couples TRBV24-1 to TRBJ1-4; D remains unclear. There are 12 residues in the CDR3. Trimming took off 0 bases at V and 12 bases at J, with 7 bases between the two ends. CDR1 and CDR2 from the germline V gene are KGHDR and SFDVKD. The CDR3 protein is CATSDLGEELFF. The CDR3 DNA is TGTGCCACCAGTGATTTGGGGGAGGAACTGTTTTTT.

The rearrangement uses TRBV11-2 and TRBJ2-1; 8 nucleotides align to TRBD2. This CDR3 spans 17 amino acids. The V and J ends lost 6 bases and 5 bases, in that order; junction bases with no gene match: 15. The germline V gene encodes CDR1 SGHAT and CDR2 FQNNGV. The CDR3 here is CASSTDQGLAPNNEQFF. The DNA for the CDR3 is TGTGCCAGCAGTACCGATCAAGGACTAGCCCCCAACAATGAGCAGTTCTTC.

CDR3 in amino acids: CATITTGLGTGELFF. Written as DNA, the CDR3 is TGTGCCACCATTACAACAGGGCTTGGCACCGGGGAGCTGTTTTTT. The chain uses TRBV18 and TRBJ2-2; D may be TRBD1 (6 bases). CDR3 length equals 15 residues. Germline CDR1 reads KGHSH; CDR2 reads LQKENI. V lost 10 bases and J lost 4, with 19 bases in between.

In this sample, this clone turned up a few times. The chain carries TRBV4-3 and TRBJ1-1; a weak D match, TRBD1 (5 bases). Per germline, CDR1 LGHNA and CDR2 YSLEER. The CDR3 runs to 13 residues. Trimming took off 0 bases at V and 10 bases at J, with 12 bases between the two ends. This CDR3 is CASSQDGTGGAFF. The CDR3 region has the DNA TGCGCCAGCAGCCAAGACGGGACCGGGGGAGCTTTCTTT.

The CDR3 loop reads CASSYQGGENTIYF. CDR3 nucleotide sequence: TGTGCCAGCAGTTACCAGGGGGGAGAAAACACCATATATTTT. The chain couples TRBV6-5 to TRBJ1-3, with 7 bases that match TRBD1. The CDR3 runs to 14 residues. Looked up from germline, CDR1 is MNHEY and CDR2 is SVGAGI. The ends lost 2 bases at V and 6 bases at J; junction bases unmatched: 4.

For the CDR3, the DNA is TGTGCCAGCAGCTATGGACAGGCTGCAACTAATGAAAAACTGTTTTTT. The encoded protein is CASSYGQAATNEKLFF. The V gene is TRBV5-8, the J gene TRBJ1-4; 7 bases fit TRBD1. This CDR3 is 16 amino acids long. Per the germline V gene, CDR1 is SGHTS and CDR2 is YDEGEE. J gave up 0 bases and V 3 bases, and 5 bases lay outside the gene matches.

This clone appeared once. V is TRBV7-2 and J is TRBJ2-5; TRBD1 matches at 11 bases. V gave up 2 bases and J gave up 7 bases; unmatched junction bases: 3. Germline V gene lookup returns CDR1 SGHTA and CDR2 FQGNSA. This CDR3 contains 14 residues. The CDR3 DNA follows: TGTGCCAGCAGCTTACAGGGACAGGGGGGGACCCAGTACTTC. It encodes CASSLQGQGGTQYF.

The J gene is TRBJ2-3, the V gene TRBV7-9; 7 bases match TRBD2. The CDR3 length is 18 residues. V gave up 0 bases and J gave up 0 bases; unmatched junction bases: 9. The V gene's germline CDR1 is SEHNR and CDR2 FQNEAQ (reference sequence). The CDR3 DNA follows: TGTGCCAGCAGCTTAGCGGTTGCGGGGGAGATAAGCACAGATACGCAGTATTTT. Protein sequence: CASSLAVAGEISTDTQYF.

The chain has TRBV11-3 and TRBJ2-7; 10 positions agree with TRBD1. The CDR3 loop spans 14 amino acids. V trimming: 2 bases; J trimming: 6 bases; junction bases outside the gene matches: 4. Germline CDR1 and CDR2: SGHNT and YENEEA. CDR3 sequence reads: CASSLRDRGLEQYF. The DNA for the CDR3 is TGTGCCAGCAGCTTAAGAGACAGGGGGCTCGAGCAGTACTTC. Together with reference TRBV11-3 and TRBJ2-7, the CDR3 gives the full variable domain: EAGVVQSPRYKIIEKKQPVAFWCNPISGHNTLYWYLQNLGQGPELLIRYENEEAVDDSQLPKDRFSAERLKGVDSTLKIQPAELGDSAVYLCASSLRDRGLEQYFGPGTRLTVT.

The chain links TRBV4-3 to TRBJ2-7; 11 bases agree with TRBD1. The CDR3 loop spans 16 amino acids. Germline V lookup: CDR1 LGHNA, CDR2 YSLEER. Trimming removed 1 base from V and 0 bases from J; junction bases left unmatched: 2. The CDR3 DNA follows: TGCGCCAGCAGCCAAGCGGGACAGGGGGGCTCCTACGAGCAGTACTTC. Its translation: CASSQAGQGGSYEQYF.

The chain uses TRBV18 and TRBJ1-2; D gene unclear. CDR1 KGHSH and CDR2 LQKENI come from the germline V gene. Trimming cost V 1 base and J 0 bases, with 9 bases left between them. The CDR3 is 15 amino acids. In nucleotides, the CDR3 is TGTGCCAGCTCACCACAACTGGGAGCTAACTATGGCTACACCTTC. This codes for CASSPQLGANYGYTF.

The V gene is TRBV10-3, the J gene TRBJ2-7, with 10 bases lining up with TRBD1. Germline lookup yields CDR1 ENHRY and CDR2 SYGVKD. The CDR3 has 15 amino acids. J was trimmed by 3 bases and V by 3 bases; bases with no gene match: 5. DNA of the CDR3: TGTGCCATCAGTGATTTCGGACAGGGGGGCTACGAGCAGTACTTC. Protein product: CAISDFGQGGYEQYF.

CDR3 nucleotides: TGTGCCAGCAGCCACCCCCAACCAGGACAAGAGGTCCCCTACGAGCAGTACTTC. This gives the protein CASSHPQPGQEVPYEQYF. The genes are TRBV3-1 (or the pseudogene TRBV3-2) and TRBJ2-7, with TRBD1 as a possible D gene (5 bases). The length of the CDR3 is 18 residues. The germline V and J ends were trimmed by 3 bases and 2 bases, with 23 bases remaining between them. Germline CDR1 and CDR2: LGHDT and YNNKEL (reference sequence).

The V call is TRBV7-9, the J call TRBJ1-3, with D tentatively TRBD1 (6 bases). Trimming pared 5 bases from V and 7 bases from J, leaving 15 bases between. Germline CDR1 reads SEHNR; CDR2 reads FQNEAQ (reference sequence). There are 14 residues in the CDR3. The chain's CDR3 is CASSGGRSWNTIYF. DNA of the CDR3: TGTGCCAGCAGCGGGGGCAGGAGTTGGAACACCATATATTTT. Looking up the rest from reference TRBV7-9 and TRBJ1-3 gives the full variable domain: DTGVSQNPRHKITKRGQNVTFRCDPISEHNRLYWYRQTLGQGPEFLTYFQNEAQLEKSRLLSDRFSAERPKGSFSTLEIQRTEQGDSAMYLCASSGGRSWNTIYFGEGSWLTVV.

In its sample, this clone was seen once. The chain combines TRBV14 with TRBJ1-4, with TRBD1 matching over 7 bases. Germline-derived CDR1 and CDR2 are SGHDN and FVKESK. V dropped 0 bases and J dropped 4; count of bases not matched to a gene: 8. CDR3 size: 17 residues. The CDR3 DNA reads TGTGCCAGCAGCCAAGATTCGAAGGGACAGATTAATGAAAAACTGTTTTTT. Encoded protein: CASSQDSKGQINEKLFF.

The CDR3 region is CASSRLAGLNEQFF. CDR3 DNA sequence: TGTGCCAGCTCCAGACTAGCGGGATTAAATGAGCAGTTCTTC. The rearrangement uses TRBV11-3 and TRBJ2-1, with 11 bases fitting TRBD2. V shed 8 bases and J 7 bases; nucleotides not matched to a gene: 7. Germline CDR1 reads SGHNT; CDR2 reads YENEEA. This CDR3 contains 14 residues.

The chain links TRBV28 to TRBJ2-1, with a tentative D call TRBD2 (6 bases). The CDR3 is made up of 13 amino acids. V shed 6 bases and J shed 5 bases, with 11 bases lying between them. The V gene's germline CDR1 is MDHEN and CDR2 SYDVKM. This CDR3 is CASRRLVHNEQFF. The CDR3 bases are TGTGCCAGCAGAAGACTAGTACACAATGAGCAGTTCTTC.

This clone was seen more than once but under ten times. The chain carries TRBV7-9 and TRBJ2-6, with 7 bases matching TRBD1. The CDR3 runs to 16 residues. Germline CDR1 is SEHNR and CDR2 is FQNEAQ (reference sequence). Unmatched junction bases numbered 5, after V lost 4 bases and J lost 2 bases. DNA for the CDR3: TGTGCCAGCAGCTCGACGACAGGGCCTGGGGCCAACGTCCTGACTTTC. As protein: CASSSTTGPGANVLTF.

V and J are TRBV5-4 and TRBJ2-7; 9 bases are a match to TRBD2. The CDR3 extends over 15 amino acids. Germline lookup yields CDR1 SGHNT and CDR2 YYREEE (reference sequence). The ends lost 3 bases at V and 4 bases at J; junction bases unmatched: 8. CDR3 sequence: CASSSAGGRAYEQYF. The CDR3 DNA reads as TGTGCCAGCAGCTCGGCTGGCGGGAGGGCGTACGAGCAGTACTTC.

This clone has just one count. The V call is TRBV29-1, the J call TRBJ2-7; 7 bases are a match to TRBD1. Per germline, CDR1 SQVTM and CDR2 ANQGSEA. The CDR3 extends over 14 amino acids. The V segment lost 6 bases and the J segment 5 bases; nucleotides outside the gene matches: 13. In DNA form, the CDR3 reads TGCAGCGTAGAACCGCGGACAGGCCCCCACGAGCAGTACTTC. The encoded protein is CSVEPRTGPHEQYF.

V and J are TRBV29-1 and TRBJ2-1; 11 bases are shared with TRBD2. The length of the CDR3 is 14 residues. Germline CDR1 SQVTM, CDR2 ANQGSEA. J gave up 9 bases and V 5 bases, and 9 bases lay outside the gene matches. The CDR3 DNA is TGCAGCGTTTTGGAGATAGCGGGAGGGTTTGAGCAGTTCTTC. Translated: CSVLEIAGGFEQFF.

V gene TRBV7-2 combines with J gene TRBJ1-3, with D hard to call. Looked up from germline, CDR1 is SGHTA and CDR2 is FQGNSA. The length of the CDR3 is 15 residues. V was clipped by 5 bases and J by 0 bases, with 11 bases between them. The CDR3 coding sequence is TGTGCCAGCAGCGCCGCCGCGAGCTCTGGAAACACCATATATTTT. Amino acids: CASSAAASSGNTIYF.

This chain joins TRBV10-3 and TRBJ2-1, with D uncertain. Germline values: CDR1 ENHRY, CDR2 SYGVKD. Deletions cut 3 bases from V and 5 bases from J, with 11 bases between. The CDR3 loop spans 14 amino acids. In DNA form, the CDR3 reads TGTGCCATCAGTGAATATGGGCCTCACAATGAGCAGTTCTTC. As protein: CAISEYGPHNEQFF.

V and J are TRBV27 and TRBJ2-1; 8 nucleotides align to TRBD2. The CDR3 consists of 14 residues. Germline lookup yields CDR1 MNHEY and CDR2 SMNVEV (reference sequence). V was pared by 10 bases and J by 7 bases, with 12 bases of the junction left unmatched. CDR3 residues: CAIGRAGVKNEQFF. CDR3 coding DNA: TGTGCCATTGGGCGAGCGGGAGTAAAAAATGAGCAGTTCTTC.

The J gene is TRBJ1-2, the V gene TRBV12-3 or TRBV12-4; tentatively, D is TRBD1 (5 bases). Trimming left V 2 bases short and J 6 bases short, with 10 bases between. This CDR3 is 13 amino acids long. The CDR3 bases are TGTGCCAGCAGTTTATGGGGCTCAGATGGCTACACCTTC. This codes for CASSLWGSDGYTF.

The J gene is TRBJ2-3, the V gene TRBV7-3; 9 positions agree with TRBD1. The CDR3 contains 15 residues. The V gene's germline CDR1 is SGHTA and CDR2 FQGTGA. Trimming at V came to 3 bases and at J to 2 bases, leaving 3 bases not matched to a gene. The CDR3 DNA reads TGTGCCAGCAGCTTGGACAGGGGATCCACAGATACGCAGTATTTT. It encodes CASSLDRGSTDTQYF.

This chain joins TRBV18 and TRBJ1-6, with D tentatively TRBD1 (5 bases). This CDR3 is built from 17 residues. Per germline, CDR1 KGHSH and CDR2 LQKENI. The germline V and J ends were trimmed by 1 base and 6 bases, with 16 bases remaining between them. In nucleotides, the CDR3 is TGTGCCAGCTCACCACAGACAGACCTCCTTGGTAATTCACCCCTCCACTTT. Translated: CASSPQTDLLGNSPLHF.

The chain carries TRBV7-2 and TRBJ2-6; D is unresolved. V was trimmed by 6 bases and J by 0 bases, leaving 6 bases between them. This CDR3 contains 14 residues. Germline CDR1 SGHTA, CDR2 FQGNSA. CDR3 in DNA: TGTGCCAGCAGTAGAAGCTCTGGGGCCAACGTCCTGACTTTC. This codes for CASSRSSGANVLTF.

In this sample, this clone turned up a few times. V gene TRBV3-1 (or the pseudogene TRBV3-2) combines with J gene TRBJ2-1; D is unclear. The V and J ends lost 3 bases and 9 bases respectively, with 6 bases between them. Germline lookup yields CDR1 LGHDT and CDR2 YNNKEL (reference sequence). The CDR3 spans 11 residues. CDR3 DNA sequence: TGTGCCAGCAGCCAGCGAGGTGAGCAGTTCTTC. It codes for CASSQRGEQFF.

The rearrangement joins TRBV18 to TRBJ2-1; TRBD2 matches at 14 bases. Germline V gives CDR1 KGHSH, CDR2 LQKENI. The V and J ends lost 2 bases and 1 base, in that order; junction bases with no gene match: 7. The CDR3 is 19 residues long. In DNA, the CDR3 is TGTGCCAGCTCACCAAGTATGGGACTAGCGGGAGAATCCTACAATGAGCAGTTCTTC. It translates to CASSPSMGLAGESYNEQFF.

The chain employs TRBV7-2 and TRBJ2-2; D may be TRBD1 (6 bases). Germline values: CDR1 SGHTA, CDR2 FQGNSA. Trimming shortened V by 2 bases and J by 4 bases, and 11 bases separated the two germline ends. The CDR3 is made up of 15 amino acids. CDR3 DNA sequence: TGTGCCAGCAGCTTACAGGGGTGGGTCACCGGGGAGCTGTTTTTT. Translated, it gives CASSLQGWVTGELFF.

The V gene is TRBV2, the J gene TRBJ2-4; maybe TRBD1 (6 bases). Germline V gives CDR1 SNHLY, CDR2 FYNNEI. This CDR3 has 15 residues. The V end lost 1 base, the J end lost 7 bases, and 14 bases lay between the germline ends. Here the CDR3 reads CASSEVQGPGNIQYF. For the CDR3, the DNA is TGTGCCAGCAGTGAAGTACAGGGACCTGGGAACATTCAGTACTTC.